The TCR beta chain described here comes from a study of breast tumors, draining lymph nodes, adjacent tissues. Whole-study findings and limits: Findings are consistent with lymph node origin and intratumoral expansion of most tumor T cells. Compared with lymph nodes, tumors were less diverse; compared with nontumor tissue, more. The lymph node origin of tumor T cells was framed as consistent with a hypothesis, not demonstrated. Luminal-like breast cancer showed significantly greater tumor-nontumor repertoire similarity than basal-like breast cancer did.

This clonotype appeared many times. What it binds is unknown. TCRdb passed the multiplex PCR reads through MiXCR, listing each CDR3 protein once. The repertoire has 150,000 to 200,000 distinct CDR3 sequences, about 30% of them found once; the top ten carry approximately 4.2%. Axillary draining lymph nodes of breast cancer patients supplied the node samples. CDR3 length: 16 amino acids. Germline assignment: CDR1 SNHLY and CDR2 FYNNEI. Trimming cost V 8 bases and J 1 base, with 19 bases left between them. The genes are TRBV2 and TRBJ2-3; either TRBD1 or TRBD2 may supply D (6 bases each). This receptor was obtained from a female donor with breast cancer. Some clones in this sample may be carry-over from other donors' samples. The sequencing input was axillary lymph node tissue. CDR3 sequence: CASCRGPGRGTDTQYF. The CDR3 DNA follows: TGTGCCAGCTGCCGGGGGCCGGGGCGGGGCACAGATACGCAGTATTTT.